These T cell receptor beta chains were read from a single sample in a study of cytomegalovirus exposure and HLA in healthy donors. TCRdb keeps only in-frame clones here, not all; method: immunoSEQ multiplex PCR. The sample consists of around 150,000 clones, just under 70% of them appearing once. Sequenced material: PBMCs. These receptors were taken from a man in his 60s in good health and CMV-seronegative. CDR3s include the opening cysteine and the closing phenylalanine or tryptophan. A D gene is named only where the DNA matches it firmly. A clone size is listed for some rows: how often the clone was seen (once, few, many), or a class if it is expanded.

- | TRBJ2-4 | TRBD1 | TRBV18 | TGTGCCAGCTCACCATGGACAGGAGTAGCCAAAAACATTCAGTACTTC | CASSPWTGVAKNIQYF
few | TRBJ1-4 | TRBD1 | TRBV25-1 | TGTGCCAGCAGTGCCTTACAGGGGAAACTGTTTTTT | CASSALQGKLFF
- | TRBJ2-2 | - | TRBV7-9 | TGTGCCAGCAGCTTAGCGGTCCCCGGAGCTGGGGAGCTGTTTTTT | CASSLAVPGAGELFF
- | TRBJ2-1 | TRBD2 | TRBV9 | TGTGCCAGCAGCGTGGGAGTTATAGCGGGGGCGTACAATGAGCAGTTCTTC | CASSVGVIAGAYNEQFF
- | TRBJ2-3 | TRBD1 | TRBV2 | TGTGCCAGCAGTGCACAGGGGGCGGAGGATACGCAGTATTTT | CASSAQGAEDTQYF
- | TRBJ1-1 | - | TRBV28 | TGTGCCAGCAGGGAGGGACGGTTGAACACTGAAGCTTTCTTT | CASREGRLNTEAFF
once | TRBJ2-2 | - | TRBV9 | TGTGCCAGCAGCGTGGGAGATATCGCGAACACCGGGGAGCTGTTTTTT | CASSVGDIANTGELFF
- | TRBJ1-5 | - | TRBV28 | TGTGCCAGCAGCCTACGAGGAGTGGGCAATCAGCCCCAGCATTTT | CASSLRGVGNQPQHF
- | TRBJ1-4 | TRBD1 | TRBV5-1 | TGCGCCAGCAGTTCCGGGACAGGAGGTGAAAAACTGTTTTTT | CASSSGTGGEKLFF
- | TRBJ1-1 | - | TRBV4-3 | TGCGCCAGCAGCCAACAGACTAATAGGGTGAGCACTGAAGCTTTCTTT | CASSQQTNRVSTEAFF
- | TRBJ2-2 | TRBD1 | TRBV30 | TGTGCCGCTACTGGGACAGGGAGGACCGGGGAGCTGTTTTTT | CAATGTGRTGELFF
few | TRBJ2-1 | - | TRBV6-4 | TGTGCCAGCAGTCTTAGCGAGAGCTCCTACAATGAGCAGTTCTTC | CASSLSESSYNEQFF
- | TRBJ2-3 | TRBD1 | TRBV4-3 | TGCGCCAGCAGCCACACCGGACAGGGAAGGTTCGATACGCAGTATTTT | CASSHTGQGRFDTQYF
- | TRBJ1-1 | TRBD1 | TRBV5-1 | TGCGCCAGCAGCTCGGGCAGGGGGCTTAATGAAGCTTTCTTT | CASSSGRGLNEAFF
- | TRBJ2-6 | - | TRBV28 | TGTGCCAGCAGTCAACAGGGTTCCGGGGCCAACGTCCTGACTTTC | CASSQQGSGANVLTF
- | TRBJ2-1 | - | TRBV29-1 | TGCAGCGTTGACAGGGAGGGGGGTGAGCAGTTCTTC | CSVDREGGEQFF
few | TRBJ2-2 | - | TRBV5-6 | TGTGCCAGCAGCTTGACAGGGATGACAGCGAACACCGGGGAGCTGTTTTTT | CASSLTGMTANTGELFF
- | TRBJ1-3 | TRBD1 | TRBV6-1 | TGTGCCAGCAGCCCCCGACAGGGGGGTGGAAACACCATATATTTT | CASSPRQGGGNTIYF
few | TRBJ2-7 | TRBD1 | TRBV19 | TGTGCCAGCAGGGACAGGGGAAAGGAAGACGAGCAGTACTTC | CASRDRGKEDEQYF
- | TRBJ2-3 | - | TRBV5-1 | TGCGCCAGCAGCCCAGGAGGGACGCCGGGGGATACGCAGTATTTT | CASSPGGTPGDTQYF
- | TRBJ2-2 | - | TRBV13 | TGTGCCAGCAGCCATAAGGTTCGGGAGATAGACACCGGGGAGCTGTTTTTT | CASSHKVREIDTGELFF
- | TRBJ1-1 | - | TRBV7-6 | TGTGCCAGCAGCTTAGGGCGGGGTTGGGGCACTGAAGCTTTCTTT | CASSLGRGWGTEAFF
- | TRBJ1-2 | - | TRBV7-2 | TGTGCCAGCAGCTTCCCGCAGGACTATGGCTACACCTTC | CASSFPQDYGYTF
- | TRBJ1-6 | - | TRBV6-1 | TGTGCCAGCAGTGCTCTTCAACAGGTCCCTAATTCACCCCTCCACTTT | CASSALQQVPNSPLHF
- | TRBJ2-1 | - | TRBV6-5 | TGTGCCAGCAGTTACCTAGCGAGAGGGCCGGTACGTGAGCAGTTCTTC | CASSYLARGPVREQFF
- | TRBJ2-6 | TRBD2 | TRBV4-1 | TGCGCCAGCAGCCAAGGGCTAGCGGGAGTTCCTGGGGCCAACGTCCTGACTTTC | CASSQGLAGVPGANVLTF
- | TRBJ1-1 | - | TRBV9 | TGTGCCAGCAGCGTAGCGGCGGCCAACACTGAAGCTTTCTTT | CASSVAAANTEAFF
- | TRBJ2-2 | - | TRBV13 | TGTGCCAGCAGCCCCGGGACCGGGGAGCTGTTTTTT | CASSPGTGELFF
- | TRBJ1-6 | TRBD1 | TRBV9 | TGTGCCAGCAGCGTGACAGGGGATCGGTCACCCCTCCACTTT | CASSVTGDRSPLHF
- | TRBJ2-1 | - | TRBV28 | TGTGCCAGCAGATCAGCGGAGGTTTACAATGAGCAGTTCTTC | CASRSAEVYNEQFF
- | TRBJ2-5 | - | TRBV19 | TGTGCCAGTGCTCCTGGACAGCAAGAGACCCAGTACTTC | CASAPGQQETQYF
- | TRBJ2-7 | TRBD2 | TRBV5-1 | TGCGCCAGCAGCCCCGGACTAGCGGGAACCTACGAGCAGTACTTC | CASSPGLAGTYEQYF
- | TRBJ1-4 | - | TRBV25-1 | TGTGCCAGCAGCTTAGAAGCTAATGAAAAACTGTTTTTT | CASSLEANEKLFF
- | TRBJ1-5 | TRBD1 | TRBV2 | TGTGCCAGCAGTGAGCTGGGACAGGGAATGAGCAATCAGCCCCAGCATTTT | CASSELGQGMSNQPQHF
- | TRBJ1-1 | TRBD1 | TRBV9 | TGTGCCAGCAGCGTCGTTACAGGGGGCTCTGAAGCTTTCTTT | CASSVVTGGSEAFF
- | TRBJ2-7 | TRBD2 | TRBV4-3 | TGCGCCAGCAGCCAAGAGTTGCGGGGGTCTCCCTACGAGCAGTACTTC | CASSQELRGSPYEQYF
- | TRBJ2-2 | TRBD1 | TRBV28 | TGTGCCAGCAGCGGACAGGACCGTCCCCATTTCCCGGCTAACACCGGGGAGCTGTTTTTT | CASSGQDRPHFPANTGELFF
few | TRBJ2-3 | - | TRBV28 | TGTGCCAGCAGTGCTGGACAGGGAGGGGTCACAGATACGCAGTATTTT | CASSAGQGGVTDTQYF
- | TRBJ2-7 | TRBD2 | TRBV7-6 | TGTGCCAGCAGCTTACATAGCGGGAGTCTCGAGCAGTACTTC | CASSLHSGSLEQYF
- | TRBJ2-7 | - | TRBV2 | TGTGCCGGTAGGGCAGGGGTGGTCTCCTACGAGCAGTACTTC | CAGRAGVVSYEQYF
- | TRBJ1-4 | TRBD1 | TRBV5-1 | TGCGCCAGCAGCCCCGGACAGGGGATAACTAATGAAAAACTGTTTTTT | CASSPGQGITNEKLFF
few | TRBJ1-5 | TRBD1 | TRBV7-7 | TGTGCTAGCAGCTTAGGGGGCCGGGAGCCCCAGCATTTT | CASSLGGREPQHF
- | TRBJ2-3 | TRBD1 | TRBV5-1 | TGCGCCAGCAGAATCGGGACAGGGGGCCGCACAGATACGCAGTATTTT | CASRIGTGGRTDTQYF
- | TRBJ2-2 | TRBD2 | TRBV5-6 | TGTGCCAGCAGCTTGGACCGACTAGCGTACACCGGGGAGCTGTTTTTT | CASSLDRLAYTGELFF
- | TRBJ1-1 | - | TRBV28 | TGTGCCAGCAGCCTAATTTTCGACTCGAACACTGAAGCTTTCTTT | CASSLIFDSNTEAFF
- | TRBJ1-3 | TRBD1 | TRBV11-2 | TGTGCCAGCAGCGAAGGGACAGGCTCTGGAAACACCATATATTTT | CASSEGTGSGNTIYF
few | TRBJ2-2 | - | TRBV30 | TGTGCCTGGAGCTCGGTTCGAGCGAACACCGGGGAGCTGTTTTTT | CAWSSVRANTGELFF
- | TRBJ1-1 | TRBD1 | TRBV6-4 | TGTGCCAGCAGTGATAGCCGGACAGGGGAAGGGACTGAAGCTTTCTTT | CASSDSRTGEGTEAFF
- | TRBJ2-5 | - | TRBV30 | TGTGCCTGGAGTGTACGTAGGGGGGAGACCCAGTACTTC | CAWSVRRGETQYF
- | TRBJ2-7 | TRBD1 | TRBV18 | TGTGCCAGCTCACCTATCCGTGGACAGGGGGCAAGCGAGCAGTACTTC | CASSPIRGQGASEQYF
- | TRBJ2-6 | - | TRBV27 | TGTGCCAGCAGTTTAGAGAGTGTCTCTGGGGCCAACGTCCTGACTTTC | CASSLESVSGANVLTF
- | TRBJ2-3 | TRBD2 | TRBV2 | TGTGCCAGCACCACAATAGCGGGAGCGCCCTCTTTTATCACAGATACGCAGTATTTT | CASTTIAGAPSFITDTQYF
few | TRBJ1-1 | - | TRBV30 | TGTGCCTACAAGCAGGGGATGAACACTGAAGCTTTCTTT | CAYKQGMNTEAFF
- | TRBJ1-5 | - | TRBV5-1 | TGCGCCAGCAGCTTGGAAGGGGATAGCAATCAGCCCCAGCATTTT | CASSLEGDSNQPQHF
few | TRBJ1-6 | - | TRBV5-8 | TGTGCCAGCAGCCCGCCGCAGGGGCGGAACTCCTATAATTCACCCCTCCACTTT | CASSPPQGRNSYNSPLHF
once | TRBJ1-2 | TRBD1 | TRBV6-6 | TGTGCCAGCAGTACAGGGGAAAATGGCTACACCTTC | CASSTGENGYTF
- | TRBJ2-7 | TRBD1 | TRBV28 | TGTGCCAGCAACCAGGGGGCGGGTTACGAGCAGTACTTC | CASNQGAGYEQYF
- | TRBJ2-5 | TRBD2 | TRBV29-1 | TGCAGCGTTGAGATTTTTCGGACTAGCGGGAGGCTGGAGACCCAGTACTTC | CSVEIFRTSGRLETQYF
- | TRBJ2-5 | - | TRBV11-2 | TGTGCCAGCAGCCCTTACAGGGCACAAGAGACCCAGTACTTC | CASSPYRAQETQYF